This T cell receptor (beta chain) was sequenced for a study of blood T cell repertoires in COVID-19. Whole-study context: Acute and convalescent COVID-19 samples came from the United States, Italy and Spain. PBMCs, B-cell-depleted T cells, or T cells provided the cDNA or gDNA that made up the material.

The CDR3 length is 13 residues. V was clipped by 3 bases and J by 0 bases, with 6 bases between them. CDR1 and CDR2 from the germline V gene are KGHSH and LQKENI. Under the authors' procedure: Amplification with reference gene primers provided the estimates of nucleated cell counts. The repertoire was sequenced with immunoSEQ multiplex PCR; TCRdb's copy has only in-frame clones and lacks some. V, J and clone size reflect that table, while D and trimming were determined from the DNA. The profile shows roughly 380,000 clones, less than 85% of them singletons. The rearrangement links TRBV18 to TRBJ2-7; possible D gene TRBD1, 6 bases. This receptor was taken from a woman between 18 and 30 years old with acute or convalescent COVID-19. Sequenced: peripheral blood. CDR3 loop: CASSPTGSYEQYF. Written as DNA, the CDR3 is TGTGCCAGCTCACCGACAGGCTCCTACGAGCAGTACTTC.